This entry concerns a single T cell receptor (beta chain). Authors' processing steps: Estimated nucleated cell counts came from reference gene primer amplification. The assay was immunoSEQ multiplex PCR, and TCRdb's table has in-frame clones only and misses some. V and J calls and clone size are given by that table; D and trimming were obtained from the DNA. This sample yields about 170,000 clones, of which 88% are seen a single time; 2% to 2.5% belongs to the top ten. These data originate in a study of blood T cell repertoires in COVID-19. Study-level information: The United States, Italy and Spain provided the acute and convalescent COVID-19 samples. Nucleic acid was either cDNA or gDNA, and it came from T cells, B-cell-depleted T cells, or PBMCs.

The CDR3 sequence is 17 residues long. The germline V and J ends were trimmed by 1 base and 1 base, with 17 bases remaining between them. Germline loops: CDR1 MNHNS, CDR2 SASEGT. The chain carries TRBV6-1 and TRBJ2-7; tentative D call: TRBD1 (7 bases). Sequenced sample: peripheral blood. The origin of this receptor is a middle-aged man who had recovered from COVID-19. The CDR3: CASSEERRQGGSYEQYF. CDR3 in DNA: TGTGCCAGCAGTGAAGAAAGGAGACAGGGAGGATCCTACGAGCAGTACTTC.